This T cell receptor (beta chain) was sequenced in a study of cytomegalovirus exposure and HLA in healthy donors. The PCR ran on 60 Vbeta and 13 Jbeta primers. Authors' methods: A follow-up analysis tallied around 76 million unique TCR beta chains, roughly 9.9 million shared. Using immunoSEQ multiplex PCR, the repertoire was profiled, and TCRdb retains in-frame clones only, with some absent. V, J and clone size are those of that table, while D and trimming were read from the DNA. Of roughly 180,000 clones listed, 79% are singletons. CDR3 length equals 16 residues. V was clipped by 4 bases and J by 2 bases; unmatched bases: 10. The germline V gene has CDR1 MGHDK and CDR2 SYGVNS.

The sample consisted of PBMCs. The rearrangement joins TRBV25-1 to TRBJ1-2; 7 nucleotides align to TRBD1. This receptor was identified in a girl aged 10 to 17 in good health and CMV-seropositive. The CDR3 spells CASSANLGQVNYGYTF. CDR3 in DNA: TGTGCCAGCAGTGCCAACCTCGGACAGGTGAACTATGGCTACACCTTC.